This TCR beta chain was recorded in a study of beta chain features in type 1 diabetes. Study-wide points: The study found moderately but significantly shorter TCRB CDR3s in all four CD4+ subsets of Type 1 diabetes patients.

Sequenced material consisted of expressed TCRB transcripts (all of the isolated RNA was reverse transcribed). The repertoire was sequenced with immunoSEQ multiplex PCR; TCRdb's copy has only in-frame clones and lacks some. The table records almost 350,000 clones, roughly a tenth of them present only once. The sample holds a few counts of this clone. Its target is not known. Germline lookup yields CDR1 MDHEN and CDR2 SYDVKM. V lost 2 bases, J lost 6 bases, and 11 bases stayed unmatched. The CDR3 totals 16 residues. The chain combines TRBV28 with TRBJ1-2, with 8 bases lining up with TRBD1. The sequencing input was central memory CD4+ T cells from blood. This receptor was obtained from a man aged 25-45 years with type 1 diabetes. In DNA, the CDR3 is TGTGCCAGCAGTTTAGGGGCCGTCAGGGGGCTGGATGGCTACACCTTC. Residues: CASSLGAVRGLDGYTF.